The rows below give T cell receptor beta chains drawn from one sample of a study of blood T cell repertoires in COVID-19. Assay: immunoSEQ multiplex PCR; the TCRdb copy retains only in-frame clones and omits some. This table holds approximately 74,000 clones, over 70% found once. The sample consisted of peripheral blood. These receptors were obtained from a man in his 60s with acute or convalescent COVID-19. Both conserved end residues are part of each CDR3. The D gene is left open where the match is weak. A clone size is listed for some rows: how often the clone was seen (once, few, many), or a class if it is expanded.

D,V,size,J,CDR3,DNA
-,TRBV19,-,TRBJ1-6,CASSIVREANSPLHF,TGTGCCAGTAGTATCGTCAGGGAAGCCAATTCACCCCTCCACTTT
-,TRBV7-7,-,TRBJ1-3,CASSLGHGSGNTIYF,TGTGCTAGCAGCTTAGGTCACGGCTCTGGAAACACCATATATTTT
TRBD2,TRBV4-3,-,TRBJ2-7,CASSQVWLRRGARYEQYF,TGCGCCAGCAGCCAAGTATGGCTTCGGCGGGGGGCGCGCTACGAGCAGTACTTC
-,TRBV4-1,-,TRBJ2-7,CASSQDLAPGYEQYF,TGCGCCAGCAGCCAAGATTTGGCCCCAGGCTACGAGCAGTACTTC
TRBD1,TRBV2,once,TRBJ1-2,CASSTLTGGASGYTF,TGTGCCAGCAGTACCCTGACAGGGGGCGCGTCCGGCTACACCTTC
-,TRBV19,-,TRBJ1-2,CASTTRQEGYDYGYTF,TGTGCCAGTACCACTAGGCAGGAGGGGTACGACTATGGCTACACCTTC
-,TRBV11-1,few,TRBJ2-1,CASSPYRADEQFF,TGTGCCAGCAGCCCGTACAGGGCCGATGAGCAGTTCTTC
-,TRBV2,-,TRBJ1-5,CASSEGSSNQPQHF,TGTGCCAGCAGTGAGGGGAGTAGCAATCAGCCCCAGCATTTT
TRBD1,TRBV4-3,-,TRBJ1-2,CASSQDADRGPDYGYTF,TGCGCCAGCAGCCAAGATGCGGACAGGGGGCCTGACTATGGCTACACCTTC
-,TRBV19,-,TRBJ1-5,CASSTSHGQPQHF,TGTGCCAGTAGTACCTCTCATGGCCAGCCCCAGCATTTT
TRBD1,TRBV4-3,-,TRBJ2-4,CASSQDGPNAGGNIQYF,TGCGCCAGCAGCCAAGATGGCCCCAACGCAGGGGGAAACATTCAGTACTTC
-,TRBV6-5,-,TRBJ1-2,CASSPLHGGYTF,TGTGCCAGCAGTCCACTACACGGAGGCTACACCTTC
-,TRBV3-1/TRBV3-2,-,TRBJ2-7,CASSHSRAWGEQYF,TGTGCCAGCAGCCATAGCAGGGCGTGGGGAGAGCAGTACTTC
-,TRBV2,-,TRBJ1-6,CASSVPEGSSYNSPLHF,TGTGCCAGCAGTGTACCAGAGGGAAGCTCCTATAATTCACCCCTCCACTTT
-,TRBV5-1,-,TRBJ1-2,CASTISGSLNYGYTF,TGCGCCAGCACGATTTCGGGATCTCTCAACTATGGCTACACCTTC
TRBD1,TRBV6-4,-,TRBJ2-3,CASSNRGNAQDTQYF,TGTGCCAGCAGTAACAGGGGGAACGCGCAAGATACGCAGTATTTT
-,TRBV5-8,medium-sized,TRBJ1-2,CASSQDSRYGYTF,TGTGCCAGCAGCCAGGACAGCCGCTATGGCTACACCTTC
TRBD1,TRBV7-9,-,TRBJ1-1,CASSSPDRGFTAFF,TGTGCCAGCAGCTCACCTGACAGGGGCTTTACAGCTTTCTTT
-,TRBV9,few,TRBJ1-2,CASSVEEAGYGYTF,TGTGCCAGCAGCGTAGAGGAGGCGGGCTATGGCTACACCTTC
-,TRBV2,-,TRBJ1-4,CASKGMGGRGEKLFF,TGTGCCAGCAAGGGAATGGGGGGGCGAGGCGAAAAACTGTTTTTT
TRBD2,TRBV7-9,-,TRBJ2-7,CASSDATLLAGVYEQYF,TGTGCCAGCAGCGACGCCACGTTATTAGCGGGGGTCTACGAGCAGTACTTC
-,TRBV18,-,TRBJ1-1,CASSQTVGTEAFF,TGTGCCAGCTCACAAACAGTCGGCACTGAAGCTTTCTTT
-,TRBV7-2,-,TRBJ2-2,CASSLAALRSGELFF,TGTGCCAGCAGCTTAGCCGCCTTACGGTCCGGGGAGCTGTTTTTT
TRBD1,TRBV6-5,-,TRBJ1-4,CASIGSGGEGEKLFF,TGTGCCAGCATTGGATCAGGGGGAGAGGGTGAAAAACTGTTTTTT
-,TRBV3-1/TRBV3-2,few,TRBJ1-2,CASSQDYRSLYGYTF,TGTGCCAGCAGCCAAGATTACAGGTCCCTCTATGGCTACACCTTC
TRBD1,TRBV6-6,-,TRBJ2-7,CASSPEDSGTAISYEQYF,TGTGCCAGCAGTCCCGAAGATTCCGGGACAGCTATCTCCTACGAGCAGTACTTC
-,TRBV24-1,-,TRBJ1-2,CATSDLNGGYTF,TGTGCCACCAGTGATTTGAACGGTGGCTACACCTTC
TRBD2,TRBV18,-,TRBJ2-3,CASGIAGPSTDTQYF,TGTGCCAGCGGTATAGCGGGACCTAGCACAGATACGCAGTATTTT
-,TRBV7-9,-,TRBJ1-2,CASSLGQLDGYTF,TGTGCCAGCAGCTTAGGACAGTTGGATGGCTACACCTTC
TRBD1,TRBV10-2,-,TRBJ1-1,CASSDRGTQAFF,TGCGCCAGCAGTGACAGGGGGACCCAAGCTTTCTTT
-,TRBV6-5,-,TRBJ1-5,CASSISSPQHF,TGTGCCAGCAGTATCAGTTCGCCCCAGCATTTT
-,TRBV18,-,TRBJ1-3,CASSEGQTGNTIYF,TGTGCCAGCTCAGAAGGACAGACTGGAAACACCATATATTTT
TRBD1,TRBV5-1,once,TRBJ1-2,CASRESPGQGFTNYGYTF,TGCGCCAGCAGGGAAAGTCCGGGACAGGGGTTTACTAACTATGGCTACACCTTC
-,TRBV7-8,-,TRBJ1-5,CASSLAGSKPGRGQPQHF,TGTGCCAGCAGCTTAGCGGGCTCCAAGCCTGGAAGAGGGCAGCCCCAGCATTTT
-,TRBV19,-,TRBJ1-6,CASSIFGVESPLHF,TGTGCCAGTAGTATCTTCGGGGTCGAATCACCCCTCCACTTT
-,TRBV2,-,TRBJ2-3,CASIDPGNADTQYF,TGTGCCAGCATCGATCCCGGGAATGCAGATACGCAGTATTTT